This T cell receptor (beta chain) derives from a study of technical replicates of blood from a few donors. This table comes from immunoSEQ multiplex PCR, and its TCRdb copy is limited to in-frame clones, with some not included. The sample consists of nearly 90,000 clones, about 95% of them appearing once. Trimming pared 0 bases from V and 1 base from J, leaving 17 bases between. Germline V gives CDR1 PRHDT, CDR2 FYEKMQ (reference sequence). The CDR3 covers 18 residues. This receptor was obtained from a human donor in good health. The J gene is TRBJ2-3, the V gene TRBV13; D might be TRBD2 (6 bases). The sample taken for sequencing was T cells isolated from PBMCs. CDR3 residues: CASSLGPSAGYGTDTQYF. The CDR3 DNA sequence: TGTGCCAGCAGCTTAGGGCCTTCGGCGGGATACGGCACAGATACGCAGTATTTT.